This entry concerns a single TCR beta chain. Its specificity is not known. The data were taken from a study of shared clonotypes between healthy human individuals. Study results and limitations: In having few donors, the study represented limited genetic and exposure-history diversity. Clonotypes which were not shared had lower generation probabilities than clonotypes that all four donors shared.

The CDR3 runs 16 residues. Germline V lookup: CDR1 GTSNPN, CDR2 SVGIG (reference sequence). With 4 bases clipped from V and 0 bases from J, the junction kept 9 bases outside the gene matches. Authors' processing steps: Because ImmunoSEQ provided only junction sequences with no quality scores, the filtering differed. Method: immunoSEQ multiplex PCR; TCRdb's copy keeps in-frame clones and lacks some. V and J calls and clone size are given by that table; D and trimming were obtained from the DNA. The sample lists roughly 2.5 million clones; about 92% were seen once. Every contributor of samples was a Caucasian grown-up residing in Nashville, Tennessee.

This clonotype originated in a man in his late teens or twenties in good health. Sequences were obtained from naive CD4+ T cells sorted from blood. Subset here: CD45RA+ positively selected. The chain has TRBV30 and TRBJ1-3; 7 nucleotides line up with TRBD1. CDR3 coding DNA: TGTGCCTGGATGAAGATCGGGGACAGCTCTGGAAACACCATATATTTT. Translation gives CAWMKIGDSSGNTIYF.